A selection of T cell receptor beta chains follows, all from one sample in a study of T cell responses to AZD1222 COVID-19 vaccine. Profiled with immunoSEQ multiplex PCR; TCRdb holds only in-frame clones, not every one. The sample yields roughly 99,000 clones, 89% seen once. The material was peripheral blood, obtained on day 0 of AZD1222 vaccination. These TCRs come from an adult in good health. Both conserved end residues are part of each CDR3. D genes are given only for firm matches. Clone size is not always given. Where it is, it says once, few, many or a class for expanded clones.

D gene,V gene,clone size,J gene,CDR3 length,CDR3 DNA,CDR3 protein
-,TRBV5-6,-,TRBJ1-5,14,TGTGCCAGCAGCTTCTTTCGCAGGGATCAGCCCCAGCATTTT,CASSFFRRDQPQHF
-,TRBV5-4,-,TRBJ1-4,15,TGTGCCAGCAGCTGGGGCGCGGGTTTCAGCGAAAAACTGTTTTTT,CASSWGAGFSEKLFF
TRBD1,TRBV7-9,-,TRBJ1-4,15,TGTGCCAGCAGCTTAGAAGGGACAGGGGTCGAAAAACTGTTTTTT,CASSLEGTGVEKLFF
-,TRBV28,-,TRBJ1-2,13,TGTGCCAGCAGTTCGGACAGCACCTATGGCTACACCTTC,CASSSDSTYGYTF
TRBD1,TRBV19,-,TRBJ1-5,16,TGTGCCAGTAGTGCGCCCAGGGGGGGTCTCAATCAGCCCCAGCATTTT,CASSAPRGGLNQPQHF
-,TRBV7-9,-,TRBJ1-2,12,TGTGCCAGCAGCCCAACGACGATCGGCTACACCTTC,CASSPTTIGYTF
-,TRBV5-1,once,TRBJ2-3,12,TGCGCCAGCAGCCTAAAAACAGATACGCAGTATTTT,CASSLKTDTQYF
TRBD2,TRBV27,-,TRBJ2-3,20,TGTGCCAGCAGTTTATGGAGTAGCGGGATCGACTACGCGCGGGCAGATACGCAGTATTTT,CASSLWSSGIDYARADTQYF
TRBD1,TRBV7-2,-,TRBJ2-1,13,TGTGCCAGCAGCTCCACAGGGGGTCTTGAGCAGTTCTTC,CASSSTGGLEQFF
TRBD2,TRBV29-1,-,TRBJ2-2,16,TGCAGCGTTGATTTATCCGGGAGGTCATCCACCGGGGAGCTGTTTTTT,CSVDLSGRSSTGELFF
-,TRBV6-5,-,TRBJ1-2,14,TGTGCCAGCGGGGGGCAAGGGTCTAACTATGGCTACACCTTC,CASGGQGSNYGYTF
TRBD2,TRBV30,-,TRBJ2-5,14,TGTGCCCGTGGACTAGCGGGATATAGGGAGACCCAGTACTTC,CARGLAGYRETQYF
-,TRBV27,-,TRBJ1-1,14,TGTGCCAGCAGCCCTTATGCAATGAACACTGAAGCTTTCTTT,CASSPYAMNTEAFF
TRBD2,TRBV7-9,-,TRBJ2-3,17,TGTGCCAGCAGCTTATTTGCTAGCGGGAGGGTTAAAGATACGCAGTATTTT,CASSLFASGRVKDTQYF
TRBD1,TRBV5-4,few,TRBJ2-1,15,TGTGCCAGCAGCTTGGAACAGGGGCTCTACAATGAGCAGTTCTTC,CASSLEQGLYNEQFF
-,TRBV7-2,-,TRBJ1-3,15,TGTGCCAGACCCCCCTCAGGGGCCCTTCCCGCTTTCATATATTTT,CARPPSGALPAFIYF
-,TRBV21-1,-,TRBJ1-2,18,TGTGCCAGCAGCAAAGAGGCTCGTGGGACAGGGCCCGTTCCGGACTACACCTTC,CASSKEARGTGPVPDYTF
-,TRBV7-9,-,TRBJ2-4,15,TGTGCCAGCAGCTTAGTAACGGGTCTCAAAAACATTCAGTACTTC,CASSLVTGLKNIQYF
-,TRBV19,-,TRBJ1-1,14,TGTGCCAGTAGTATATGGGTTGGTCGAACTGAAGCTTTCTTT,CASSIWVGRTEAFF
TRBD1,TRBV24-1,-,TRBJ2-1,16,TGTGCCACCAGTGACGGGGACAGGGTCCCCTACAATGAGCAGTTCTTC,CATSDGDRVPYNEQFF
-,TRBV5-1,-,TRBJ1-6,16,TGCGCCAGCAGCTTGGGAGGGGCGGCCTATAATTCACCCCTCCACTTT,CASSLGGAAYNSPLHF
TRBD2,TRBV28,-,TRBJ2-3,17,TGTGCCAGCAGCCTGCTTTGGACTAGCGGGAGTACGGATACGCAGTATTTT,CASSLLWTSGSTDTQYF
-,TRBV29-1,once,TRBJ1-2,12,TGCAGCGTTGAATTGGGGTCCCTTGGCTACACCTTC,CSVELGSLGYTF
TRBD1,TRBV5-5,-,TRBJ2-1,16,TGTGCCAGCAGCTTGGGCCCGGGACAGGGATTATATGAGCAGTTCTTC,CASSLGPGQGLYEQFF
TRBD1,TRBV5-1,-,TRBJ1-2,15,TGCGCCAGCAGCGCCAACCCGGGACAGAACTATGGCTACACCTTC,CASSANPGQNYGYTF
TRBD1,TRBV28,-,TRBJ2-5,13,TGTGCCAGCAGGGCAGGGGGCGAAGAGACCCAGTACTTC,CASRAGGEETQYF
-,TRBV29-1,-,TRBJ2-5,11,TGCAGCGTTGAAGAAGCGGAGACCCAGTACTTC,CSVEEAETQYF
-,TRBV6-6,-,TRBJ2-5,12,TGTGCCAGCAGTTTCTCCAGAGAGACCCAGTACTTC,CASSFSRETQYF
-,TRBV9,-,TRBJ2-1,15,TGTGCCAGCAGCATCACGACAGTCACCTACAATGAGCAGTTCTTC,CASSITTVTYNEQFF
-,TRBV7-2,once,TRBJ1-3,16,TGTGCCAGCAGCCCCCCGGCAGTCCTCTCTGGAAACACCATATATTTT,CASSPPAVLSGNTIYF
TRBD2,TRBV9,-,TRBJ2-5,16,TGTGCCAGCAGCGTCTCGACTAGCGGGGGTCAAGAGACCCAGTACTTC,CASSVSTSGGQETQYF